A single sample gave rise to the 32 T cell receptor beta chains below, sequenced in a study of identical twins. TCRdb reprocessed the 5' RACE reads with MiXCR, giving one entry per CDR3 protein. Here the sample spans some 300,000 distinct CDR3 sequences, over 9% being singletons. Another study also made use of these data, one on yellow fever vaccine responses in identical twins.

Sequencing was carried out using CD8+ T cells sorted from blood. These receptor sequences come from a woman aged 18-29 years in good health.

Concerning this clonotype itself: With a much larger clone just one base away, this may be a read error. The chain employs TRBV4-1 and TRBJ2-1; 10 bases map to TRBD2. This CDR3 contains 16 residues. V trimming: 0 bases; J trimming: 7 bases; junction bases outside the gene matches: 6. CDR1 MGHRA and CDR2 YSYEKL come from the germline V gene. Here the CDR3 reads CASSQELAGRRNEQFF. DNA for the CDR3: TGCGCCAGCAGCCAAGAACTAGCGGGACGGAGGAATGAGCAGTTCTTC.

This clonotype was found a few times. The rearrangement uses TRBV11-2 and TRBJ2-7; TRBD2 matches 8 bases. The CDR3 contains 15 residues. Germline V gene sequence: CDR1 SGHAT, CDR2 FQNNGV. The J segment lost 7 bases and the V segment lost 1 base, leaving 9 bases of the junction unmatched. The CDR3 bases are TGTGCCAGCAGCTTAGCGAGTGGGACTAGAAAAGAGCAGTACTTC. This sequence encodes CASSLASGTRKEQYF.

This sequence joins TRBV6-4 and TRBJ2-1; 11 nucleotides align to TRBD2. The CDR3 contains 17 residues. Germline V CDR1 and CDR2: MRHNA, SNTAGT. With V trimmed by 3 bases and J by 0 bases, 4 bases remained unmatched. As DNA, the CDR3 is TGTGCCAGCAGTGAACTAGCGGGGGCCCTCTCCTACAATGAGCAGTTCTTC. Its translation: CASSELAGALSYNEQFF.

The rearrangement uses TRBV18 and TRBJ2-7; D unresolved. The CDR3 covers 15 residues. Looked up from germline, CDR1 is KGHSH and CDR2 is LQKENI. V lost 0 bases and J 5 bases, leaving 14 bases between the germline ends. The CDR3 bases are TGTGCCAGCTCACCACCCCCTGGGCTCCACAACGAGCAGTACGTC. It is translated as CASSPPPGLHNEQYV.

This clonotype appeared many times. The chain uses TRBV3-1 and TRBJ2-7; 7 positions agree with TRBD2. The CDR3 contains 16 residues. J lost 0 bases, V lost 0 bases, and 5 bases had no gene match. CDR1 and CDR2 from the germline V gene are LGHDT and YNNKEL (reference sequence). CDR3 DNA sequence: TGTGCCAGCAGCCAAGATCGTCCTAGCGGCTCCTACGAGCAGTACTTC. Amino acid sequence: CASSQDRPSGSYEQYF.

V is TRBV7-2 and J is TRBJ1-1; a weak D match, TRBD1 (5 bases). The CDR3 runs 12 residues. Trimming removed 5 bases at V and 5 bases at J, with 9 bases between. The V gene's germline CDR1 is SGHTA and CDR2 FQGNSA. The CDR3 DNA sequence: TGTGCCAGCAGCATAGACAGAACTGAAGCTTTCTTT. As protein: CASSIDRTEAFF.

The gene calls are TRBV27 and TRBJ2-1; 13 bases are shared with TRBD2. Germline CDR1 reads MNHEY; CDR2 reads SMNVEV (reference sequence). CDR3 length: 14 amino acids. J gave up 9 bases and V 5 bases, and 4 bases lay outside the gene matches. In DNA form, the CDR3 reads TGTGCCAGCAGTGCGGGACTAGCGGGAAGTGAGCAGTTCTTC. It is translated as CASSAGLAGSEQFF.

This clonotype came up many times. The chain has TRBV4-1 and TRBJ2-2; 11 bases match TRBD2. The CDR3 extends over 18 amino acids. Germline V gene data show CDR1 as MGHRA and CDR2 as YSYEKL. Germline trimming cut 0 bases from V and 4 bases from J; bases unmatched to any gene: 7. CDR3 in DNA: TGCGCCAGCAGCCAAGAGCCACGACTAGCGGGACCCACCGGGGAGCTGTTTTTT. The encoded protein is CASSQEPRLAGPTGELFF.

The chain links TRBV7-9 to TRBJ2-3; D is uncertain. Germline assignment: CDR1 SEHNR and CDR2 FQNEAQ (reference sequence). This CDR3 contains 15 residues. Trimming removed 4 bases at V and 1 base at J, with 12 bases between. This chain's CDR3 is CASSSGIAGTDTQYF. The CDR3 nucleotides read TGTGCCAGCAGCTCCGGAATCGCGGGCACAGATACGCAGTATTTT.

This clonotype was found a few times. J is TRBJ2-1 and V is TRBV5-6, with D possibly matching TRBD2 (6 bases). Per the germline V gene, CDR1 is SGHDT and CDR2 is YYEEEE. The CDR3 covers 16 residues. V was clipped by 2 bases and J by 4 bases, with 16 bases between them. CDR3: CASSFFFGGVYNEQFF. CDR3 bases: TGTGCCAGCAGCTTCTTTTTCGGGGGAGTTTACAATGAGCAGTTCTTC.

This clonotype was seen a few times. The genes are TRBV6-1 and TRBJ2-2; D not certain. The CDR3 runs to 14 residues. Per germline, CDR1 MNHNS and CDR2 SASEGT. Trimming left V 7 bases short and J 5 bases short, with 14 bases between. The CDR3 loop reads CASNPFWETGELFF. In DNA form, the CDR3 reads TGTGCCAGCAACCCGTTTTGGGAAACCGGGGAGCTGTTTTTT.

The CDR3 nucleotides are TGTGCCAGCAGTTACTTGGGGACCGATTTTGAGACCCAGTACTTC. This sequence encodes CASSYLGTDFETQYF. The chain joins TRBV6-5 to TRBJ2-5, with D perhaps matching TRBD1 or TRBD2 (5 bases each). The CDR3 runs to 15 residues. Trimming shortened V by 1 base and J by 5 bases, and 14 bases separated the two germline ends. CDR1 and CDR2 (germline): MNHEY, SVGAGI.

This clonotype was seen a few times. The chain uses TRBV9 and TRBJ2-7, with TRBD2 as a possible D gene (5 bases). CDR1 SGDLS and CDR2 YYNGEE come from the germline V gene. Trimming took 0 bases from V and 4 from J, leaving 11 bases between them. The CDR3 consists of 14 residues. CDR3 bases: TGTGCCAGCAGCGTAGGGGGAGCTGAATACGAGCAGTACTTC. Protein product: CASSVGGAEYEQYF.

V usage is TRBV3-1 and J usage is TRBJ2-3; D may be TRBD1 or TRBD2 (5 bases each). Germline CDR1 and CDR2: LGHDT and YNNKEL (reference sequence). V shed 1 base and J shed 4 bases, with 12 bases lying between them. CDR3 size: 15 residues. The CDR3 is CASSQGGAEADTQYF. CDR3 DNA sequence: TGTGCCAGCAGCCAAGGAGGGGCGGAAGCAGATACGCAGTATTTT.

This chain joins TRBV6-1 and TRBJ2-7; weak D call: TRBD1 (6 bases). Trimming cost V 2 bases and J 6 bases, with 11 bases left between them. From germline, CDR1 is MNHNS and CDR2 SASEGT. The CDR3 is made up of 13 amino acids. CDR3: CASSETGYGEQYV. The CDR3 DNA is TGTGCCAGCAGTGAAACAGGGTATGGCGAGCAGTACGTC.

A few counts support this clonotype. V usage is TRBV5-1 and J usage is TRBJ2-7; D not resolved. With 1 base removed from V and 0 bases from J, the gap between germline ends came to 8 bases. Germline assignment: CDR1 SGHRS and CDR2 YFSETQ. This CDR3 is built from 14 residues. The CDR3 DNA reads as TGCGCCAGCAGCTTGTTCGAGTACTCCTACGAGCAGTACTTC. It encodes CASSLFEYSYEQYF. Drawing the rest from reference TRBV5-1 and TRBJ2-7, the complete variable domain is KAGVTQTPRYLIKTRGQQVTLSCSPISGHRSVSWYQQTPGQGLQFLFEYFSETQRNKGNFPGRFSGRQFSNSRSEMNVSTLELGDSALYLCASSLFEYSYEQYFGPGTRLTVT.

The rearrangement links TRBV21-1 to TRBJ2-7. TRBV21-1 has pseudogene status. The CDR3 sequence is 12 residues long. CDR3 in DNA: TGTGCCAACAGTCGGCGTTGGTACGAGCAGTACTTC. Amino acids: CANSRRWYEQYF.

The sample holds many counts of this clonotype. V usage is TRBV13 and J usage is TRBJ2-7; possible D gene TRBD2, 6 bases. V lost 1 base and J lost 3, with 10 bases in between. The CDR3 spans 14 residues. Germline assignment: CDR1 PRHDT and CDR2 FYEKMQ (reference sequence). CDR3 amino acids: CASSLAGDHYEQYV. For the CDR3, the DNA is TGTGCCAGCAGCTTAGCGGGGGACCACTACGAGCAGTACGTC.

J is TRBJ2-5 and V is TRBV15; no firm D call. CDR3 length equals 15 residues. From germline, CDR1 is LNHNV and CDR2 YYDKDF (reference sequence). The V end lost 6 bases, the J end lost 4 bases, and 18 bases lay between the germline ends. The CDR3 spells CATSPNLPAIETQYF. Here the CDR3 DNA reads TGTGCCACCAGTCCCAACCTCCCCGCGATAGAGACCCAGTACTTC.

In its sample, this clonotype was seen many times. V and J are TRBV20-1 and TRBJ2-5, with TRBD1 matching 12 bases. The CDR3 has 15 amino acids. Trimming cost V 6 bases and J 5 bases; bases outside gene matches: 10. Germline CDR1 is DFQATT and CDR2 is SNEGSKA (reference sequence). The CDR3 DNA reads TGCAGTGCCAGCAGCTGGGACAGGGGGCGGGAGACCCAGTACTTC. This translates into CSASSWDRGRETQYF.

This chain uses TRBV29-1 with TRBJ2-5; D remains ambiguous. V was shortened by 0 bases and J by 0 bases, with 11 bases between the two germline ends. CDR3 length: 15 amino acids. Germline V gene lookup returns CDR1 SQVTM and CDR2 ANQGSEA. CDR3 sequence: CSVEDRRPYQETQYF. CDR3 DNA sequence: TGCAGCGTTGAAGATCGGCGGCCATACCAAGAGACCCAGTACTTC.

V usage is TRBV7-9 and J usage is TRBJ1-1; D is unclear. CDR1 and CDR2 from the germline V gene are SEHNR and FQNEAQ (reference sequence). This CDR3 is 12 amino acids long. V gave up 3 bases and J gave up 10 bases, with 12 bases separating them. The CDR3 DNA is TGTGCCAGCAGCTTTGCTTCCATGGGAGCTTTCTTT. It encodes CASSFASMGAFF.

J is TRBJ2-1 and V is TRBV5-6, with 9 bases aligning to TRBD2. CDR3 length: 17 residues. The junction had 15 bases not matched to a gene; V was cut back by 2 bases and J by 9 bases. Germline values: CDR1 SGHDT, CDR2 YYEEEE. CDR3 residues: CASSFGWVAGVRGEQFF. The CDR3 nucleotides are TGTGCCAGCAGCTTTGGGTGGGTAGCGGGAGTTCGGGGTGAGCAGTTCTTC.

The chain carries TRBV7-9 and TRBJ2-3, with unresolved D. The CDR3 spans 15 residues. CDR1 is SEHNR, CDR2 FQNEAQ, per germline (reference sequence). V was clipped by 5 bases and J by 1 base, with 13 bases between them. The DNA of the CDR3 is TGTGCCAGCAGCCCTCGACCCGACGGCACAGATACGCAGTATTTT. Translating gives CASSPRPDGTDTQYF.

This clonotype was found a few times. The J gene is TRBJ2-1, the V gene TRBV7-8, with TRBD2 matching over 13 bases. This CDR3 region has 20 residues. The ends lost 2 bases at V and 1 base at J; junction bases unmatched: 11. Germline CDR1 reads SGHVS; CDR2 reads FQNEAQ. CDR3 nucleotide sequence: TGTGCCAGCAGCTTATATGTAGGGACTAGCGGGAAAGGATCCTACAATGAGCAGTTCTTC. This sequence encodes CASSLYVGTSGKGSYNEQFF.

The chain couples TRBV20-1 to TRBJ2-1; D may be TRBD2 (5 bases). The V gene's germline CDR1 is DFQATT and CDR2 SNEGSKA (reference sequence). V was cut by 6 bases and J by 0 bases, with 18 bases left in between. This CDR3 is built from 16 residues. The CDR3 sequence is CSASPTLARSYNEQFF. In DNA form, the CDR3 reads TGCAGTGCCTCACCTACTCTAGCACGCTCCTACAATGAGCAGTTCTTC.

This chain uses TRBV28 with TRBJ2-7; D gene uncertain. Germline V gene lookup returns CDR1 MDHEN and CDR2 SYDVKM. The CDR3 has 15 residues. Trimming took off 7 bases at V and 3 bases at J, with 19 bases between the two ends. CDR3: CASTPGPNPYYEQYF. In nucleotides, the CDR3 is TGTGCCAGCACTCCGGGCCCCAACCCTTACTACGAGCAGTACTTC.

This clonotype was observed a handful of times. The CDR3, as DNA: TGTGCCAGCAGTACCTCGCCGGGACAGCAAGAGACCCAGTACTTC. As protein: CASSTSPGQQETQYF. V usage is TRBV12-3 or TRBV12-4 and J usage is TRBJ2-5, with 7 bases matching TRBD1. The CDR3 has 15 amino acids. V lost 5 bases to trimming and J lost 2 bases; unmatched junction nucleotides: 8.

V usage is TRBV19 and J usage is TRBJ2-1, with D perhaps matching TRBD2 (5 bases). This CDR3 has 15 amino acids. Trimming took 3 bases from V and 2 from J, leaving 11 bases between them. Germline values: CDR1 LNHDA, CDR2 SQIVND (reference sequence). In DNA, the CDR3 is TGTGCCAGTAGTATCTCGGGGAACGCCTACAATGAGCAGTTCTTC. Translating it yields CASSISGNAYNEQFF.

This chain links TRBV25-1 with TRBJ2-5, with D tentatively TRBD2 (5 bases). CDR1 and CDR2 from the germline V gene are MGHDK and SYGVNS. The ends were cut back, 4 bases at V and 5 bases at J, with 8 bases in the middle. The CDR3 covers 12 residues. This chain's CDR3 is CASSARGETQYF. CDR3 nucleotides: TGTGCCAGCAGTGCAAGAGGGGAGACCCAGTACTTC.

This chain connects TRBV5-1 to TRBJ1-6; D gene ambiguous. The CDR3 is made up of 13 amino acids. CDR1 is SGHRS, CDR2 YFSETQ, per germline. Deletions cut 0 bases from V and 10 bases from J, with 8 bases between. The CDR3 loop is CASSLASASPLHF. Written as DNA, the CDR3 is TGCGCCAGCAGCTTGGCCTCGGCCTCACCCCTCCACTTT.

This clonotype has only a few counts. This chain uses TRBV5-5 with TRBJ2-1; D is unclear. The CDR3 has 14 amino acids. The ends were cut back, 5 bases at V and 7 bases at J, with 16 bases in the middle. Germline V CDR1 and CDR2: SGHKS, YYEKEE (reference sequence). Written as DNA, the CDR3 is TGTGCCAGCAGTCCCAAATTAGCTGGGAATGAGCAGTTCTTC. Translating it yields CASSPKLAGNEQFF.